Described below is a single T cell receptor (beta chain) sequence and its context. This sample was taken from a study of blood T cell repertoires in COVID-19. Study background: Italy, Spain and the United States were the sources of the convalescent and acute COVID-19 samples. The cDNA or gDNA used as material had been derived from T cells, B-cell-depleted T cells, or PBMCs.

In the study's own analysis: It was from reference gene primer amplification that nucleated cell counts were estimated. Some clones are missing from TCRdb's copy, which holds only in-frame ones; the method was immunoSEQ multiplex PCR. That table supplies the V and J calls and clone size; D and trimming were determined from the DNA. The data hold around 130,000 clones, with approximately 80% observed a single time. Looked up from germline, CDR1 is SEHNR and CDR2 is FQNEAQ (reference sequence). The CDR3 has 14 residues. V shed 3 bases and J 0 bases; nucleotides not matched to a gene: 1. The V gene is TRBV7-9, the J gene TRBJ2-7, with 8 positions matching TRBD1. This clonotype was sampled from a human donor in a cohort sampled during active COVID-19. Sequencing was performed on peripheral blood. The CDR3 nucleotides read TGTGCCAGCAGCTTGGGACAGGTCTCCTACGAGCAGTACTTC. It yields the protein CASSLGQVSYEQYF.